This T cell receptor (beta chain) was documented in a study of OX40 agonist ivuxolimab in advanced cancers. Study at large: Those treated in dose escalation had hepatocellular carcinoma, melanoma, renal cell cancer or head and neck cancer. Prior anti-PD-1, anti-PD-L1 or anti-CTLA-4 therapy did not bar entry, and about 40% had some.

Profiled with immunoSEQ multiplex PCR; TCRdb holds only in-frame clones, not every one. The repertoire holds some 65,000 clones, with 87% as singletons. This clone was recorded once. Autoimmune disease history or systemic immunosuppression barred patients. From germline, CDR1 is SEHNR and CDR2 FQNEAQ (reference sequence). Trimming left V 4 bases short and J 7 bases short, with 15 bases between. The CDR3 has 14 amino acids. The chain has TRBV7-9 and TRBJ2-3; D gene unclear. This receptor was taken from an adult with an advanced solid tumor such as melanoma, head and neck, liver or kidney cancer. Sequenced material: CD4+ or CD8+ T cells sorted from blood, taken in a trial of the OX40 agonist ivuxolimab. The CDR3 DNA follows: TGTGCCAGCAGCTCAGTGCTATTCCGCCATACGCAGTATTTT. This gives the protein CASSSVLFRHTQYF.